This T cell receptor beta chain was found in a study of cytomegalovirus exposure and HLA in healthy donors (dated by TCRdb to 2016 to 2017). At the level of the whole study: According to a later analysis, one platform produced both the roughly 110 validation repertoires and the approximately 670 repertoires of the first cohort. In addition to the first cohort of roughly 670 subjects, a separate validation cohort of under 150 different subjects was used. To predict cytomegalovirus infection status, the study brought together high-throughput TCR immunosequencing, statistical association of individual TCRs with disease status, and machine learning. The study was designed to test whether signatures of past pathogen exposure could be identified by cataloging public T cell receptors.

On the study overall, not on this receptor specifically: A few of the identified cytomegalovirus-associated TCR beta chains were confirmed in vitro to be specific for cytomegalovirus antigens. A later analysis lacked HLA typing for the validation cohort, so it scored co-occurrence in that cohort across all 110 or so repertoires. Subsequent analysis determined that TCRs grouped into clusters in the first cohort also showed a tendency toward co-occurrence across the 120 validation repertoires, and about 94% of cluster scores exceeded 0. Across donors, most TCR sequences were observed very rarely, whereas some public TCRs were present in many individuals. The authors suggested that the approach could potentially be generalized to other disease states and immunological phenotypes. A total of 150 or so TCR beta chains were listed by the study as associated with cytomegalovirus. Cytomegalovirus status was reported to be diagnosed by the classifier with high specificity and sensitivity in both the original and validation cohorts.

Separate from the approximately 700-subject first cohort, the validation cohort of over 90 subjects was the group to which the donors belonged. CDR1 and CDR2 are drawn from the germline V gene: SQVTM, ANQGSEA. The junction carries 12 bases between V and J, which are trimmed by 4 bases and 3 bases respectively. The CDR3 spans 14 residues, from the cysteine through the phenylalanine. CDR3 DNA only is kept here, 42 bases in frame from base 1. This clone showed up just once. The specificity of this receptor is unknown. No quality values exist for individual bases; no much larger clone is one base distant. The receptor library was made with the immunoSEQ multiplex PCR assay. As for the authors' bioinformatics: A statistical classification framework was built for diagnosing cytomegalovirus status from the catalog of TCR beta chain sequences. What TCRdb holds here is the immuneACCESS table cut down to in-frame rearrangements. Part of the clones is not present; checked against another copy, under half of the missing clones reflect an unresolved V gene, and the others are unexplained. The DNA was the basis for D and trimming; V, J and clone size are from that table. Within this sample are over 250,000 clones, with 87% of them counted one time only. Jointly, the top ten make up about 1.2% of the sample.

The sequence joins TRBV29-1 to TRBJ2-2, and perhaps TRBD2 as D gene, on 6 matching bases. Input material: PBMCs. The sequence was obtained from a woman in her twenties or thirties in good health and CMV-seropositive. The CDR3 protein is CSVAQGGDTGELFF. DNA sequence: TGCAGCGTTGCTCAGGGCGGGGACACCGGGGAGCTGTTTTTT.